This T cell receptor beta chain emerged from a study of CD8 T cells in Susac syndrome. Roughly 0.45 to 1 ug RNA was reverse transcribed with random hexamers. A multiplex approach, immunoSEQ multiplex PCR, amplified TCR beta CDR3 across 54 Vbeta and 13 Jbeta. TCRdb recomputed calls from the immunoSEQ multiplex PCR reads with MiXCR, one row per CDR3 protein. The repertoire holds under 200,000 distinct CDR3 sequences, with about 93% as singletons. V gave up 2 bases and J gave up 0 bases, with 11 bases separating them. This CDR3 spans 15 amino acids. Per germline, CDR1 LGHNA and CDR2 YSLEER. Controls matched for sex and age were healthy donors.

This sequence joins TRBV4-3 and TRBJ2-7, with D possibly TRBD1 on 6 matching bases. This TCR derives from a human donor in good health. Sample: CD4+ T cells from PBMCs. In DNA, the CDR3 is TGCGCCAGCAGCCAATCGACAGGAAGCTCCTACGAGCAGTACTTC. Its protein is CASSQSTGSSYEQYF.